The present entry profiles one T cell receptor (beta chain) with its context. The data derive from a study of blood T cell repertoires in COVID-19. Germline CDR1 and CDR2: SGHNT and YYREEE (reference sequence). With 3 bases removed from V and 4 bases from J, the gap between germline ends came to 6 bases. There are 12 residues in the CDR3. Only in-frame clones appear in the TCRdb table, and some are missing; sequencing was by immunoSEQ multiplex PCR. The table shows 9,500 to 11,000 clones, with 70% to 90% occurring only once. This clonotype was obtained from a man aged 30 to 45 with active or convalescent COVID-19. The chain combines TRBV5-4 with TRBJ2-3; D gene ambiguous. The source material was peripheral blood. CDR3 nucleotides: TGTGCCAGCAGCTCGCCAGCAGATACGCAGTATTTT. Encoded protein: CASSSPADTQYF.